This is a list of T cell receptor beta chains from one sample in a study of shared clonotypes between healthy human individuals. Sequencing used immunoSEQ multiplex PCR; TCRdb keeps in-frame clones, though not all of them. The sample records about 470,000 clones, 75% to 85% being singletons. What was sequenced was PBMCs. These receptors were obtained from a middle-aged woman in good health. Some clones in this sample may be carry-over from other donors' samples. The conserved cysteine and the conserved F or W are not part of the CDR3 here. The D gene is left open where the match is weak.

J gene	V gene	CDR3 length	D gene	CDR3 protein
TRBJ2-1	TRBV5-1	14	TRBD2	ASSPQIAGAGNEQF
TRBJ2-2	TRBV28	13	NA	ASSLSPRNTGELF
TRBJ2-4	TRBV2	12	NA	ASSPDRQENIQY
TRBJ1-4	TRBV28	14	NA	ASSSSWGHLNEKLF
TRBJ2-1	TRBV2	12	TRBD1	ATRGTGVIHEQF
TRBJ1-4	TRBV10-2	13	NA	ASSDTSGPDEKLF
TRBJ2-5	TRBV7-2	12	NA	ASSEQDYQETQY
TRBJ2-6	TRBV11-2	14	NA	ASSFGGVRRANVLT
TRBJ2-7	TRBV30	12	NA	AWSWTPGVYEQY
TRBJ2-6	TRBV5-4	18	TRBD1	ASSPALGTGLNPGANVLT
TRBJ1-5	TRBV4-2	14	TRBD1	ASSQDRTGWSQPQH
TRBJ2-7	TRBV27	12	TRBD2	ASSRTSGPYEQY
TRBJ2-7	TRBV7-2	15	TRBD2	ASSLGTSGQKGYEQY
TRBJ1-1	TRBV6-6	12	NA	ASTPRLPNTEAF
TRBJ1-4	TRBV27	12	TRBD1	ASRDREEGEKLF
TRBJ2-3	TRBV5-8	16	NA	ASSPIGAGTLITDTQY
TRBJ2-5	TRBV30	13	NA	AWSAGRGAWETQY
TRBJ2-2	TRBV5-1	14	NA	ASSLALGLNTGELF
TRBJ2-3	TRBV7-2	10	NA	ASSFVSDTQY
TRBJ2-7	TRBV7-2	11	NA	ASSHRQGHEQY
TRBJ1-5	TRBV7-6	11	NA	ASSLSDDQPQH
TRBJ1-4	TRBV7-9	15	TRBD1	ASSLTPRTGREEKLF
TRBJ1-1	TRBV7-9	11	TRBD1	ASSLAGQDQAF
TRBJ1-1	TRBV7-2	12	NA	ASSWARDYTEAF
TRBJ1-1	TRBV28	13	NA	ASRPRTAPRTEAF
TRBJ1-5	TRBV28	15	NA	ASSPPLGQSSKQPQH
TRBJ2-1	TRBV7-9	12	NA	ASSPWTPYNEQF